Detailed here is one TCR beta chain. A quantity of about 0.5 to 1 ug RNA underwent reverse transcription using random hexamers. Amplification of TCR beta CDR3 by immunoSEQ multiplex PCR spanned 54 Vbeta and 13 Jbeta. Using its own MiXCR run on the immunoSEQ multiplex PCR reads, TCRdb lists one record per CDR3 protein. The sample holds around 130,000 distinct CDR3 sequences, around 94% seen once. This sample was included in a study of CD8 T cells in Susac syndrome. CD8+ and CD4+ T cells circulating in blood were sequenced for TCR beta. Controls were healthy donors chosen to match patients in age and sex. Negative isolation yielded CD4+ and CD8+ T cells, and FACS enriched TEMRA cells. From germline, CDR1 is MNHEY and CDR2 SVGEGT. V lost 6 bases and J lost 0, with 8 bases in between. This CDR3 comprises 13 residues.

Input material: CD4+ T cells from PBMCs. This rearrangement joins TRBV6-2 or TRBV6-3 to TRBJ2-5; D unresolved. This TCR came from a human donor in good health. As DNA, the CDR3 is TGTGCCAGCAGACTGTTGTACCAAGAGACCCAGTACTTC. Its translation is CASRLLYQETQYF.